Listed below are T cell receptor beta chains from one sample, sequenced in a study of cytomegalovirus exposure and HLA in healthy donors. Profiling relied on immunoSEQ multiplex PCR, and the TCRdb table lists in-frame clones only, not all of them. The table has 130,000 to 150,000 clones, 60% to 80% seen once. The sample comprised PBMCs. The receptors come from a young man in good health and CMV-seronegative. Both conserved end residues are part of each CDR3. Fields, in order: clone size, V gene, J gene, D gene, CDR3 protein, CDR3 DNA. D genes are given only for firm matches. Clone size is not always given. Where it is, it says once, few, many or a class for expanded clones.

>-|TRBV4-1|TRBJ1-1|-
CASSHYRGSNTEAFF
TGCGCCAGCAGCCACTATAGGGGATCGAACACTGAAGCTTTCTTT
>-|TRBV19|TRBJ1-2|-
CASSSRDRDGYGYTF
TGTGCCAGTAGTTCCAGAGACCGGGATGGCTATGGCTACACCTTC
>once|TRBV7-8|TRBJ2-7|TRBD1
CASSLGAGGLHEQYF
TGTGCCAGCAGCTTAGGGGCAGGGGGCTTGCACGAGCAGTACTTC
>-|TRBV27|TRBJ2-1|-
CASSWDRQVSYNEQFF
TGTGCCAGCAGTTGGGATAGACAGGTTAGCTACAATGAGCAGTTCTTC
>-|TRBV7-9|TRBJ2-1|-
CASSSLRGKGEQFF
TGTGCCAGCAGCTCCCTCAGGGGAAAGGGGGAGCAGTTCTTC
>-|TRBV10-3|TRBJ2-1|TRBD2
CAISVLAGGSEQFF
TGTGCCATCAGTGTGCTAGCGGGGGGCTCTGAGCAGTTCTTC
>once|TRBV18|TRBJ1-4|-
CASSRLPGDEKLFF
TGTGCCAGCTCACGTTTGCCAGGGGATGAAAAATTGTTTTTT
>-|TRBV6-5|TRBJ1-2|-
CASSRLGENGYTF
TGTGCCAGCAGTCGACTCGGGGAGAATGGCTACACCTTC
>-|TRBV7-9|TRBJ1-1|TRBD1
CSSSSDPRTGLNTEAFF
TGTTCCAGCAGCAGCGATCCCCGGACAGGCTTGAACACTGAAGCTTTCTTT
>few|TRBV6-5|TRBJ2-5|-
CASSYSQVVLETQYF
TGTGCCAGCAGTTACTCGCAGGTGGTATTGGAGACCCAGTACTTC
>-|TRBV6-6|TRBJ1-6|-
CASSYSTPGESLHF
TGTGCCAGCAGTTACTCGACTCCGGGGGAGTCCCTCCACTTT
>once|TRBV10-3|TRBJ1-2|TRBD1
CAISGRQGNNGGYTF
TGTGCCATCAGTGGAAGACAGGGCAATAACGGTGGCTACACCTTC
>-|TRBV5-8|TRBJ2-7|TRBD1
CASSFGTRDRASNEQYF
TGTGCCAGCAGCTTCGGGACCCGGGACAGGGCGTCAAACGAGCAGTACTTC
>-|TRBV5-1|TRBJ2-7|TRBD1
CASSLETGDEQYF
TGCGCCAGCAGCTTGGAGACAGGGGACGAGCAGTACTTC
>-|TRBV19|TRBJ2-4|-
CASSIDAALAKNIQYF
TGTGCCAGTAGTATAGATGCTGCACTAGCCAAAAACATTCAGTACTTC
>once|TRBV27|TRBJ1-2|-
CATSGRGNYGYTF
TGTGCCACCTCAGGACGGGGAAACTATGGCTACACCTTC
>-|TRBV7-6|TRBJ1-6|TRBD1
CASSLRRDRDNSPLHF
TGTGCCAGCAGCCTTAGAAGGGACAGGGACAATTCACCCCTCCACTTT
>-|TRBV7-7|TRBJ2-7|-
CASSLGGNYEQYF
TGTGCTAGCAGCTTGGGGGGAAACTACGAGCAGTACTTC
>-|TRBV7-9|TRBJ1-2|-
CASSHDLARGYTF
TGTGCCAGCAGTCACGACCTAGCGCGTGGCTACACCTTC
>-|TRBV4-3|TRBJ1-5|-
CASSQFAGAGNQPQHF
TGCGCCAGCAGCCAATTTGCAGGGGCTGGAAATCAGCCCCAGCATTTT
>once|TRBV4-3|TRBJ2-3|-
CASSQEGGRVDTQYF
TGCGCCAGCAGCCAAGAGGGTGGCAGGGTAGATACGCAGTATTTT
>-|TRBV27|TRBJ2-3|-
CASSLQFSTDTQYF
TGTGCCAGCAGTTTACAGTTTAGCACAGATACGCAGTATTTT
>once|TRBV4-1|TRBJ2-7|-
CASSPLGAGRYEQYF
TGCGCCAGCAGCCCTCTGGGGGCAGGGCGGTACGAGCAGTACTTC
>-|TRBV7-6|TRBJ2-7|-
CASSFAPGQGNEQYF
TGTGCCAGCAGCTTTGCCCCAGGGCAGGGGAACGAGCAGTACTTC
>-|TRBV27|TRBJ2-7|-
CASSLRQGGHEQYF
TGTGCCAGCAGTTTACGGCAGGGGGGCCACGAGCAGTACTTC
>-|TRBV4-1|TRBJ1-5|-
CASSTSERGQPQHF
TGCGCCAGCAGCACCAGTGAAAGGGGACAGCCCCAGCATTTT
>-|TRBV15|TRBJ2-5|-
CATSRASPPAGEETQYF
TGTGCCACCAGCAGGGCCAGCCCCCCCGCCGGGGAAGAGACCCAGTACTTC
>-|TRBV5-4|TRBJ1-3|-
CASSLGAGNIYF
TGTGCCAGCAGCTTGGGAGCAGGGAACATATATTTT
>-|TRBV7-2|TRBJ2-7|TRBD1
CASSLGDSFSYEQYF
TGTGCCAGCAGCTTGGGGGACAGCTTTTCCTACGAGCAGTACTTC
>-|TRBV27|TRBJ2-7|TRBD2
CASRNLLAGSSYEQYF
TGTGCCAGCAGAAATCTACTAGCGGGGAGCTCCTACGAGCAGTACTTC
>-|TRBV4-1|TRBJ2-7|-
CASSMTGDPGEQYF
TGCGCCAGCAGTATGACGGGGGACCCTGGGGAGCAGTACTTC
>-|TRBV5-1|TRBJ1-1|-
CASLDFPGGGTEAFF
TGCGCCAGCCTCGATTTTCCGGGGGGCGGCACTGAAGCTTTCTTT
>-|TRBV5-1|TRBJ2-5|TRBD1
CASSPPRRTGREETQYF
TGCGCCAGCAGCCCCCCCCGGCGGACAGGGCGTGAAGAGACCCAGTACTTC
>-|TRBV5-1|TRBJ2-7|-
CASSERTGSYEQYF
TGCGCCAGCAGCGAGCGAACCGGCTCCTACGAGCAGTACTTC
>-|TRBV7-9|TRBJ2-3|TRBD1
CASSLRLSGPDRATYTQYF
TGTGCCAGCAGCTTACGGTTGAGTGGCCCGGACAGGGCTACGTATACGCAGTATTTT
>-|TRBV11-2|TRBJ2-7|TRBD2
CASSLPTSGGARWYEQYF
TGTGCCAGCAGCTTGCCGACTAGCGGGGGGGCCAGATGGTACGAGCAGTACTTC
>-|TRBV19|TRBJ1-6|TRBD1
CASSMPGGDNSPLHF
TGTGCCAGTAGTATGCCAGGGGGAGATAATTCACCCCTCCACTTT
>once|TRBV4-1|TRBJ2-3|TRBD1
CASSPTGGANTDTQYF
TGCGCCAGCAGCCCGACAGGGGGCGCGAACACAGATACGCAGTATTTT
>-|TRBV27|TRBJ2-7|TRBD1
CASRRGTGGAPYEQYF
TGTGCCAGCAGGAGGGGGACAGGGGGCGCCCCCTACGAGCAGTACTTC
>-|TRBV6-5|TRBJ2-5|-
CASSYSGRGETQYF
TGTGCCAGCAGTTACTCGGGGAGGGGGGAGACCCAGTACTTC
>-|TRBV10-3|TRBJ2-7|-
CAIRPDRTDEQYF
TGTGCCATCAGACCAGACAGGACCGACGAGCAGTACTTC
>-|TRBV6-5|TRBJ2-2|TRBD1
CASRVRGLGGELFF
TGTGCCAGCAGGGTCAGGGGGTTAGGCGGGGAGCTGTTTTTT
>once|TRBV5-1|TRBJ1-3|-
CASSSASGNTIYF
TGCGCCAGCAGCTCCGCGTCGGGAAACACCATATATTTT
>-|TRBV14|TRBJ1-1|-
CASSQRPWTENTEAFF
TGTGCCAGCAGCCAAAGACCTTGGACAGAGAACACTGAAGCTTTCTTT
>-|TRBV6-1|TRBJ2-1|TRBD2
CASSETHLAGGPDEQFF
TGTGCCAGCAGTGAAACCCACCTAGCGGGGGGGCCGGATGAGCAGTTCTTC
>-|TRBV30|TRBJ1-5|-
CAWSTSGNQPQHF
TGTGCCTGGAGTACTTCGGGTAATCAGCCCCAGCATTTT
>-|TRBV2|TRBJ1-6|TRBD1
CATGTGGVYNSPLHF
TGTGCCACCGGGACAGGGGGCGTTTATAATTCACCCCTCCACTTT
>-|TRBV4-3|TRBJ2-7|-
CASSHNLGDSYEQYF
TGCGCCAGCAGCCACAACTTAGGGGACTCCTACGAGCAGTACTTC
>-|TRBV7-2|TRBJ2-3|-
CASSLLGGGTDTQYF
TGTGCCAGCAGCTTATTGGGCGGGGGCACAGATACGCAGTATTTT
>-|TRBV9|TRBJ1-2|TRBD1
CASTPGTGEVRGYTF
TGTGCCAGCACCCCCGGGACAGGAGAAGTCCGTGGCTACACCTTC
>-|TRBV19|TRBJ1-5|TRBD1
CASSAQPGQITLNQPQHF
TGTGCCAGTAGTGCCCAACCGGGACAGATCACCCTCAATCAGCCCCAGCATTTT